A selection of T cell receptor beta chains follows, all from one sample in a study of blood T cell repertoires in COVID-19. Data came from immunoSEQ multiplex PCR; TCRdb stores just in-frame clones and leaves some out. The sample contains under 250,000 clones, 81% of which appear only once. The sample comprised PBMCs or T cells enriched from blood (not recorded which). The source is a woman aged 45-59 years with acute COVID-19. Both conserved end residues are trimmed from each CDR3. The D gene is left open where the match is weak.

j_call d_call v_call cdr3_aa
TRBJ2-3 TRBD2 TRBV7-9 ASSPGRAGGREDTQY
TRBJ1-5 . TRBV6-2/TRBV6-3 ASSSPSGGGGQPQH
TRBJ1-2 TRBD1 TRBV29-1 SVAKLGQGNYGYT
TRBJ1-1 . TRBV12-3/TRBV12-4 ASSRAGLEAF
TRBJ1-3 . TRBV20-1 SASTAGNTIY
TRBJ2-7 . TRBV10-1 ASTRRSSYEQY
TRBJ1-2 . TRBV11-2 ASSPRTRANYGYT
TRBJ2-7 TRBD2 TRBV19 ASSFLAGGLYEQY
TRBJ1-4 TRBD1 TRBV7-9 ASSLGDRGLF
TRBJ2-3 TRBD2 TRBV11-2 ASSLGPAGGQDTQY
TRBJ1-4 TRBD1 TRBV12-3/TRBV12-4 ATQGATNEKLF
TRBJ2-5 TRBD1 TRBV28 ASASQGIQETQY
TRBJ2-1 TRBD1 TRBV7-3 ASSSGGGVNEQF
TRBJ2-2 . TRBV6-2/TRBV6-3 ASSYQAASNTGELF
TRBJ2-2 TRBD2 TRBV18 ASSRPGLAGKVLF
TRBJ2-7 . TRBV28 ASSSPQGRGSYEQY
TRBJ2-7 TRBD1 TRBV27 ATARTGPYEQY
TRBJ1-2 . TRBV6-2/TRBV6-3 ASSYRDYDGYT
TRBJ2-3 TRBD2 TRBV28 ASRTYYPGLAGRTDTQY